This T cell receptor beta chain was observed in a study of blood T cell repertoires in COVID-19. Study in general: Acute and convalescent COVID-19 samples came from the United States, Italy and Spain. Nucleic acid was either cDNA or gDNA, and it came from T cells, B-cell-depleted T cells, or PBMCs.

Original processing notes: Using reference gene primer amplification, nucleated cell counts were estimated. Here immunoSEQ multiplex PCR was the method, and the copy in TCRdb shows in-frame clones only, minus some. Clone size and the V and J calls come from that table; the DNA yielded D and trimming. Among about 360,000 clones listed, more than 75% were seen once. The germline gives CDR1 SGHRS, CDR2 YFSETQ. The CDR3 runs to 17 residues. Trimming shortened V by 1 base and J by 0 bases, and 17 bases separated the two germline ends. The sample taken for sequencing was peripheral blood. The chain is built from TRBV5-1 and TRBJ2-7; weak D call: TRBD1 (6 bases). This sequence was found in a human donor in a cohort sampled during active COVID-19. The CDR3 DNA sequence: TGCGCCAGCAGCTTGCACACTCGGACAGCCGCCTCCTACGAGCAGTACTTC. Its translation is CASSLHTRTAASYEQYF.